The sequence of this T cell receptor beta chain was determined in a study of T cell changes during pregnancy in multiple sclerosis. Only in-frame clones appear in the TCRdb table, and some are missing; sequencing was by immunoSEQ multiplex PCR. Seen here are 70,000 to 75,000 clones, more than 85% observed once, and the top ten hold 3.3%. Trimming removed 4 bases at V and 1 base at J, with 11 bases between. The CDR3 runs to 15 residues. The germline CDR1 and CDR2 sequences are SNHLY and FYNNEI. The sample here was peripheral blood, taken before pregnancy. The sequence came from a female donor with multiple sclerosis, enrolled in a pregnancy study. The chain uses TRBV2 and TRBJ2-1, with D possibly being TRBD1 (5 bases). The CDR3 loop is CASSAQGISYNEQFF. The CDR3 DNA is TGTGCCAGCAGTGCGCAGGGTATATCCTACAATGAGCAGTTCTTC.